This T cell receptor (beta chain) was obtained from a study of T cell responses to AZD1222 COVID-19 vaccine. V was pared by 3 bases and J by 5 bases, with 10 bases between. CDR3 size: 13 residues. The germline gives CDR1 SQVTM, CDR2 ANQGSEA. The assay was immunoSEQ multiplex PCR, and TCRdb's table has in-frame clones only and misses some. The sample lists under 140,000 clones; roughly four fifths were seen once. The specimen comprised peripheral blood, sampled on day 0 of AZD1222 vaccination. V gene TRBV29-1 combines with J gene TRBJ2-2, with D perhaps TRBD2 (7 bases). The source is an adult in good health. The CDR3 DNA follows: TGCAGCGTTGACGGGGGGCGGACCGGGGAGCTGTTTTTT. Encoded protein: CSVDGGRTGELFF.